This T cell receptor (beta chain) was sequenced during a study of CD8 T cells in Susac syndrome. Study information: Blood was drawn from patients with Susac syndrome. At that point, they were therapy-naive, on corticosteroids, or on intravenous immunoglobulin alone.

This CDR3 is built from 15 residues. CDR1 and CDR2 (germline): KGHSH, LQKENI. The V and J ends lost 3 bases and 9 bases respectively, with 15 bases between them. With random hexamers, roughly 0.45 to 1 ug RNA was reverse transcribed. MiXCR, applied by TCRdb to the immunoSEQ multiplex PCR reads, yields one record per CDR3 protein. The table has 210,000 or so distinct CDR3 sequences, 94% seen once. This sequence joins TRBV18 and TRBJ1-6; no reliable D call. This TCR was sampled from a human donor with Susac syndrome. Specimen: CD4+ T cells from PBMCs. The CDR3 DNA reads TGTGCCAGCTCACCCCGGGGAAGTTTGGCTTCACCCCTCCACTTT. Translating gives CASSPRGSLASPLHF. The complete variable domain, with remaining parts taken from reference TRBV18 and TRBJ1-6, reads NAGVMQNPRHLVRRRGQEARLRCSPMKGHSHVYWYRQLPEEGLKFMVYLQKENIIDESGMPKERFSAEFPKEGPSILRIQQVVRGDSAAYFCASSPRGSLASPLHFGNGTRLTVT.